This TCR beta chain was obtained from a study of blood T cell repertoires in COVID-19 (dated by TCRdb to 2020 to 2021). Background on the whole study: The collaborator samples originated in the United States, Italy and Spain and spanned the acute and convalescent phases of COVID-19. The material from the prospective study consisted of cDNA or gDNA derived from T cells, B-cell-depleted T cells, or PBMCs. Deeply sampled blood TCRbeta repertoires from subjects exposed to, actively infected with, or recovered from COVID-19 were included in the dataset. The repertoires were released in a freely available public database intended as a resource for research on the immune response to SARS-CoV-2. Samples came from the ongoing ImmuneRACE study (first 160 participants) plus 1,254 subjects from 6 global collaborators. Sample metadata almost always included a de-identified subject ID, COVID-19 status, age in years and sex. HLA class I and class II types, where available, came from metadata supplied by the sample provider rather than from assay-based typing.

Results and caveats for the whole study, not just this receptor: The amount of clinical and demographic metadata varied by source and participant and was provided uncurated.

Turning to this clone: Its specific antigen is unknown. No base quality values were provided; no much bigger clone lies one nucleotide off.

Whole blood was collected in K2EDTA tubes by collaborating institutions according to the institutions' own protocols. For TCRbeta analysis, collaborators shipped samples in one of three forms: frozen whole blood, isolated PBMCs, or DNA extracted from either of those sample types. TCRbeta CDR3 regions were amplified from genomic DNA using the immunoSEQ Assay, a bias-controlled multiplex PCR. The published analysis was carried out like this. The number of nucleated cells in each sample was estimated from the amplification of reference gene primers within the assay. To quantify the absolute abundance of each unique TCRbeta CDR3 rearrangement, sequence reads were collapsed and filtered. For each sample, productive Simpson clonality was calculated as the square root of Simpson's diversity index over productive rearrangements. TCRdb retrieved this table from immuneACCESS and kept in-frame rearrangements only. Not all clones are present; in checked studies, unresolved V genes account for under half, and no reason is known for the remainder. V and J calls and clone size are those listed in that table; D and trimming were worked out from the DNA. Counted in this sample were 200,000 to 300,000 clones; 80% to 90% of them appeared once. 1.5% to 2% of the sample is in the top ten clones.

The sample consisted of peripheral blood. The TCR originated in a man aged 25 to 45 with active or convalescent COVID-19.

The DNA reads TGTGCCAGCAGCCAAGGATGGGGGGGTGGAGGCTACACCTTC. Its protein is CASSQGWGGGGYTF. The chain was built from TRBV3-1 (or the pseudogene TRBV3-2) and TRBJ1-2, and TRBD1 may be the D gene, going by 5 matching bases. CDR1 and CDR2 (LGHDT, YNNKEL) derive from the germline V gene (reference sequence). The CDR3 goes from the cysteine to the phenylalanine over 14 residues. Of the read, only the CDR3 DNA is kept; its 42 bases are in frame from base 1. V was cut back by 1 base and J by 8 bases, leaving a gap of 14 bases between them.